These 16 T cell receptor beta chains came from one sample sequenced in a study of T-cell reconstitution after alpha-beta-depleted transplantation in children. For TCRbeta, the library was prepared with unique molecular identifiers. One entry per CDR3 protein, called by TCRdb with MiXCR from the PCR reads. The sample has 600,000 to 700,000 distinct CDR3 sequences, 13% seen once. Sample: PBMCs, taken before TCRalphabeta/CD19-depleted stem cell transplant. These receptors came from a girl between 2 and 10 years old with congenital amegakaryocytic thrombocytopenia, due to receive a stem cell transplant.

The genes are TRBV20-1 and TRBJ2-1, with TRBD2 as a possible D gene (6 bases). Germline CDR1 is DFQATT and CDR2 is SNEGSKA (reference sequence). The germline V and J ends were trimmed by 5 bases and 6 bases, with 20 bases remaining between them. This CDR3 region has 15 residues. The CDR3 nucleotides are TGCAGTGCTGATATTATCGGGGACTGGGGCAATGAGCAGTTCTTC. This sequence encodes CSADIIGDWGNEQFF.

This clonotype was counted many times. The chain is built from TRBV12-3 or TRBV12-4 and TRBJ1-5; D not resolved. Trimming removed 1 base at V and 4 bases at J, with 8 bases between. The CDR3 runs to 14 residues. The CDR3, as DNA: TGTGCCAGCAGTTTAGGGCCCGGGAATCAGCCCCAGCATTTT. Translating gives CASSLGPGNQPQHF.

This clonotype was observed a handful of times. The chain links TRBV5-6 to TRBJ2-3; 8 bases agree with TRBD2. Germline assignment: CDR1 SGHDT and CDR2 YYEEEE. This CDR3 is built from 17 residues. V gave up 1 base and J gave up 6 bases; unmatched junction bases: 13. CDR3 DNA: TGTGCCAGCAGCTTGCCGCCGTTAGGAGCGGGAGCGGATACGCAGTATTTT. It specifies CASSLPPLGAGADTQYF.

The V and J genes are TRBV19 and TRBJ2-7; 10 bases are a match to TRBD2. Losses at the gene ends were 11 bases for V and 4 bases for J; bases not matched to a gene: 8. The CDR3 runs 13 residues. Per the germline V gene, CDR1 is LNHDA and CDR2 is SQIVND (reference sequence). CDR3 in DNA: TGTGCCTCCAGTAGCGGGAGGAGATACGAGCAGTACTTC. It specifies CASSSGRRYEQYF.

This clonotype occurred many times. The chain is built from TRBV20-1 and TRBJ2-7; D uncertain. V was trimmed by 5 bases and J by 3 bases, leaving 5 bases between them. Germline assignment: CDR1 DFQATT and CDR2 SNEGSKA (reference sequence). The CDR3 extends over 10 amino acids. DNA of the CDR3: TGCAGTGCTCAACACTACGAGCAGTACTTC. As protein: CSAQHYEQYF.

Ten or more counts support this clonotype. The V call is TRBV10-3, the J call TRBJ2-3, with D tentatively TRBD2 (5 bases). Germline CDR1 reads ENHRY; CDR2 reads SYGVKD. V was trimmed by 0 bases and J by 6 bases, leaving 13 bases between them. The CDR3 extends over 15 amino acids. CDR3 bases: TGTGCCATCAGTGAGTCTGGCAATCCGGGGGATACGCAGTATTTT. Encoded protein: CAISESGNPGDTQYF.

This clonotype was detected many times. This chain joins TRBV13 and TRBJ2-1; 10 bases agree with TRBD2. The germline V gene encodes CDR1 PRHDT and CDR2 FYEKMQ (reference sequence). This CDR3 is built from 14 residues. J lost 9 bases, V lost 2 bases, and 4 bases had no gene match. The CDR3 DNA reads TGTGCCAGCAGCTTACTAGCGGGAGTGGTTGAGCAGTTCTTC. This translates into CASSLLAGVVEQFF.

A few counts support this clonotype. This chain connects TRBV7-8 to TRBJ1-5; TRBD1 might be the D (5 bases). The CDR3 length is 15 residues. Between the trimmed V and J ends, which lost 1 base and 6 bases, there was a span of 13 bases. CDR1 and CDR2 (germline): SGHVS, FQNEAQ. CDR3 DNA: TGTGCCAGCAGCTTAGGGGGGGAACTCGGTCAGCCCCAGCATTTT. It translates to CASSLGGELGQPQHF.

The chain has TRBV14 and TRBJ2-2; the match to TRBD2 covers 10 bases. With 0 bases clipped from V and 5 bases from J, the junction kept 15 bases outside the gene matches. Germline CDR1 is SGHDN and CDR2 is FVKESK. The CDR3 has 20 residues. The CDR3 region has the DNA TGTGCCAGCAGCCAAGAACGCGGGCTAGCGGGAGCTTCCGTAACCGGGGAGCTGTTTTTT. This gives the protein CASSQERGLAGASVTGELFF. The whole variable domain, filled in from reference TRBV14 and TRBJ2-2, reads EAGVTQFPSHSVIEKGQTVTLRCDPISGHDNLYWYRRVMGKEIKFLLHFVKESKQDESGMPNNRFLAERTGGTYSTLKVQPAELEDSGVYFCASSQERGLAGASVTGELFFGEGSRLTVL.

The J gene is TRBJ2-1, the V gene TRBV11-2, with D hard to call. Germline CDR1 and CDR2: SGHAT and FQNNGV. Deletions cut 5 bases from V and 4 bases from J, with 15 bases between. The CDR3 is 15 residues long. In DNA form, the CDR3 reads TGTGCCAGCAGCCAGCCCCGACAATTGTACAATGAGCAGTTCTTC. Amino acid sequence: CASSQPRQLYNEQFF.

The V gene is TRBV11-2, the J gene TRBJ2-7; 15 nucleotides agree with TRBD2. V shed 2 bases and J 7 bases; nucleotides not matched to a gene: 15. The CDR3 loop spans 19 amino acids. In germline, CDR1 is SGHAT, CDR2 FQNNGV. The CDR3 loop is CASSLSWGTSGRPAGEQYF. The CDR3, as DNA: TGTGCCAGCAGCTTAAGTTGGGGGACTAGCGGGAGGCCCGCGGGGGAGCAGTACTTC.

Ten or more counts support this clonotype. The chain links TRBV20-1 to TRBJ2-3; the D call may be TRBD1 or TRBD2 (5 bases each). V was clipped by 4 bases and J by 6 bases, with 8 bases between them. This CDR3 has 11 amino acids. Germline CDR1 and CDR2: DFQATT and SNEGSKA (reference sequence). DNA for the CDR3: TGCAGTGCTACCTGGGGGGATACGCAGTATTTT. Translation: CSATWGDTQYF.

Ten or more counts support this clonotype. The chain is built from TRBV20-1 and TRBJ1-4; D ambiguous. The germline V gene encodes CDR1 DFQATT and CDR2 SNEGSKA (reference sequence). This CDR3 region has 14 residues. Trimming stripped 0 bases from V and 8 bases from J, with 13 bases between. The chain's CDR3 is CSARDTRGGEKLFF. The CDR3 DNA reads TGCAGTGCTAGAGATACCCGGGGTGGCGAAAAACTGTTTTTT.

The CDR3 protein is CSAFRESYEQYF. The CDR3 region has the DNA TGCAGTGCCTTCAGGGAATCCTACGAGCAGTACTTC. The V call is TRBV20-1, the J call TRBJ2-7, with D perhaps TRBD1 (5 bases). Looked up from germline, CDR1 is DFQATT and CDR2 is SNEGSKA (reference sequence). Trimming cost V 6 bases and J 1 base, with 10 bases left between them. CDR3 length equals 12 residues.

The sample holds many counts of this clonotype. The gene calls are TRBV20-1 and TRBJ2-1; 13 bases are shared with TRBD2. This CDR3 has 20 amino acids. V gave up 0 bases and J gave up 3 bases; unmatched junction bases: 14. Germline V CDR1 and CDR2: DFQATT, SNEGSKA (reference sequence). For the CDR3, the DNA is TGCAGTGCTAGAGATCAAGAAGGACTAGCGGGAGATCTCTTCTACAATGAGCAGTTCTTC. Its protein is CSARDQEGLAGDLFYNEQFF.

This clonotype has ten or more counts. V and J are TRBV4-1 and TRBJ1-2; D is unclear. This CDR3 has 16 residues. Trimming pared 1 base from V and 2 bases from J, leaving 14 bases between. Germline loops: CDR1 MGHRA, CDR2 YSYEKL. Here the CDR3 DNA reads TGCGCCAGCAGCCAAGCTGGGGTGCGGAGGAACTATGGCTACACCTTC. The encoded protein is CASSQAGVRRNYGYTF.